This T cell receptor beta chain is from a study of OX40 agonist ivuxolimab in advanced cancers. Study in general: Three patients had partial responses: one hepatocellular carcinoma, two cutaneous melanoma.

Germline assignment: CDR1 SQVTM and CDR2 ANQGSEA. V lost 1 base and J lost 5, with 11 bases in between. CDR3 length equals 13 residues. On this clone: Its antigen is unidentified.

General study findings and limits: There were also nonresponders showing low normalized T-cell clonal expansion. By week 6 at 0.1 to 3.0 mg/kg, blood CD4+ and CD8+ T cells had expanded clonally.

Method: immunoSEQ multiplex PCR; TCRdb's copy keeps in-frame clones and lacks some. The sample carries over 40,000 clones, less than 90% recorded once. The TCR was taken from an adult with an advanced solid tumor such as melanoma, head and neck, liver or kidney cancer. Sequenced here: CD4+ or CD8+ T cells sorted from blood, sampled in a trial of the OX40 agonist ivuxolimab. The V call is TRBV29-1, the J call TRBJ2-5; D may match TRBD1 or TRBD2 (6 bases each). The CDR3 sequence is CSVEVLGGETQYF. The CDR3 DNA reads as TGCAGCGTTGAAGTTCTAGGGGGGGAGACCCAGTACTTC.